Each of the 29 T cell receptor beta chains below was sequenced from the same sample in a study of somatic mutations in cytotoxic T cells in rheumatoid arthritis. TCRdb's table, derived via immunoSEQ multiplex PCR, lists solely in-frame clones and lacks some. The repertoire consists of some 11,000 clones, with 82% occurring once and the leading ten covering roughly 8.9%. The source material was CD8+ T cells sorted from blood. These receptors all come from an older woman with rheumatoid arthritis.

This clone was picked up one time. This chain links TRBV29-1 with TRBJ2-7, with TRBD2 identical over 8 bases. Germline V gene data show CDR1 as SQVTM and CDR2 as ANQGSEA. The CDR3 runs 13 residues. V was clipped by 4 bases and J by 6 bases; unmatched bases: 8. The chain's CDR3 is CSVVPAGVREQYF. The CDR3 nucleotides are TGCAGCGTTGTCCCAGCGGGAGTACGCGAGCAGTACTTC.

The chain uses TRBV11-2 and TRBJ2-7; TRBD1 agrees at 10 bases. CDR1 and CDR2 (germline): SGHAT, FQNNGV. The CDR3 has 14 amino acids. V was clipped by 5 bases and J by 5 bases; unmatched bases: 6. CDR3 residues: CASSPGQGRNEQYF. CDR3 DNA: TGTGCCAGCAGCCCGGGACAGGGGAGGAACGAGCAGTACTTC.

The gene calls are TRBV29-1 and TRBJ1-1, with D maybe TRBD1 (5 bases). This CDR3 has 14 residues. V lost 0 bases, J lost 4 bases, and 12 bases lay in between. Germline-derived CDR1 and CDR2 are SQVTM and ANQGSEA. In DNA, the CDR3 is TGCAGCGTTGAAGATCTAGGGGTTGGCACTGAAGCTTTCTTT. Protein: CSVEDLGVGTEAFF. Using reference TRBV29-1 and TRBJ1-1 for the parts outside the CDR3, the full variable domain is SAVISQKPSRDICQRGTSLTIQCQVDSQVTMMFWYRQQPGQSLTLIATANQGSEATYESGFVIDKFPISRPNLTFSTLTVSNMSPEDSSIYLCSVEDLGVGTEAFFGQGTRLTVV.

The CDR3 DNA follows: TGTGCCACCAGCGGCCCACCGGGACAGCTCTATGGCTACACCTTC. The encoded protein is CATSGPPGQLYGYTF. The chain carries TRBV15 and TRBJ1-2; TRBD1 agrees at 7 bases. Germline V gene lookup returns CDR1 LNHNV and CDR2 YYDKDF (reference sequence). The CDR3 loop spans 15 amino acids. V shed 5 bases, J shed 4 bases, and the junction held 10 bases outside the gene matches.

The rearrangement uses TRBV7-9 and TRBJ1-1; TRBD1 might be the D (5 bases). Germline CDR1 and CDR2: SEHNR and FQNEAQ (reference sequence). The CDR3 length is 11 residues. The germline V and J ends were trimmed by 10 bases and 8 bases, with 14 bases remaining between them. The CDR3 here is CATLQAAEAFF. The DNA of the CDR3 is TGTGCCACCCTACAGGCAGCCGAAGCTTTCTTT.

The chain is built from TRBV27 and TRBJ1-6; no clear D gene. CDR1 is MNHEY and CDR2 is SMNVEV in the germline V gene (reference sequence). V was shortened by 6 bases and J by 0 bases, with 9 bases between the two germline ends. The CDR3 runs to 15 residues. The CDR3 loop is CASRSRSSYNSPLHF. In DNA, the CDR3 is TGTGCCAGCAGGTCAAGGAGCTCCTATAATTCACCCCTCCACTTT.

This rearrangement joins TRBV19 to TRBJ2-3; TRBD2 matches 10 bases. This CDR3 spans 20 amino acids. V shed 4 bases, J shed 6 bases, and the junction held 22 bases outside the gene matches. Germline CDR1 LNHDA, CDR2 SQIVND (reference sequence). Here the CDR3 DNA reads TGTGCCAGTAGTACTCCGGGACGACATAACCCGGGACTAGCGAGGGATACGCAGTATTTT. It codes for CASSTPGRHNPGLARDTQYF.

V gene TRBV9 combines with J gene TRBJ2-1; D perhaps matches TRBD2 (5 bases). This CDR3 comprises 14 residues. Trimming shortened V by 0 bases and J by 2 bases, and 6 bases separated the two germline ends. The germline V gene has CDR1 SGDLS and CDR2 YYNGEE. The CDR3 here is CASSVDGAYNEQFF. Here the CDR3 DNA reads TGTGCCAGCAGCGTAGACGGGGCCTACAATGAGCAGTTCTTC.

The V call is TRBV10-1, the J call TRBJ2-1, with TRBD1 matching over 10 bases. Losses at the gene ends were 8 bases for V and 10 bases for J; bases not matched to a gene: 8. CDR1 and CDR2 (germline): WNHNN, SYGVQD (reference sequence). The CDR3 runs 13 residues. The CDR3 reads CASGGGTGDEQFF. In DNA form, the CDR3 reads TGCGCCAGCGGGGGTGGGACAGGGGACGAGCAGTTCTTC.

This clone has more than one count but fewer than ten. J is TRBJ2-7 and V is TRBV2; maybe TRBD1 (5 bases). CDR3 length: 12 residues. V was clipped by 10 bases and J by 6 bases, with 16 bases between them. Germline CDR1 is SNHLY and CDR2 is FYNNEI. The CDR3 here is CATTGIGVEQYF. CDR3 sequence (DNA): TGTGCCACCACAGGTATAGGGGTCGAGCAGTACTTC.

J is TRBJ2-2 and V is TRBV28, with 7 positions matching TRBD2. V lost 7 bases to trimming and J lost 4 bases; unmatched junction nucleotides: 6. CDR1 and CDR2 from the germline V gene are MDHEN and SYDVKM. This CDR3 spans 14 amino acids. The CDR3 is CASTDAGVTGELFF. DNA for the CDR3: TGTGCCAGCACCGACGCGGGGGTCACCGGGGAGCTGTTTTTT.

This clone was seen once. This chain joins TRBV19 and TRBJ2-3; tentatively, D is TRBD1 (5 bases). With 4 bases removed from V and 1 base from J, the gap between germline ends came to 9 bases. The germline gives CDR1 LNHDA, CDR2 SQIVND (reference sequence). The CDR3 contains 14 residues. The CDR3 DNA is TGTGCCAGTAGTAGTGCCAGGGGCACAGATACGCAGTATTTT. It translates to CASSSARGTDTQYF.

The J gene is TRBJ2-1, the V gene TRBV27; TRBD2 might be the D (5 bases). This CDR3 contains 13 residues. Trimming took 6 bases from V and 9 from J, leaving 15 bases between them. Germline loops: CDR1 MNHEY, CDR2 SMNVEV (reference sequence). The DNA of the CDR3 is TGTGCCAGCAGACCCGGGTCCGGGGTTGAGCAGTTCTTC. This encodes CASRPGSGVEQFF.

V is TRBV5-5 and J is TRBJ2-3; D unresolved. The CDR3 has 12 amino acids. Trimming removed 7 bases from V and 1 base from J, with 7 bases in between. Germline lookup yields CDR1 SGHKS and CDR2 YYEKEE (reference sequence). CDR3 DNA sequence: TGTGCCAGCTCCCCTGGCACAGATACGCAGTATTTT. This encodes CASSPGTDTQYF.

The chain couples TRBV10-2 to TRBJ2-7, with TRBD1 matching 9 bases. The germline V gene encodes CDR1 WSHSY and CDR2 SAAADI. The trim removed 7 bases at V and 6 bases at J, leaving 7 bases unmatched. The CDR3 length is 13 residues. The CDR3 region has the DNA TGCGCCAGCATCGGGACAGGGAATCGCGAGCAGTACTTC. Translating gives CASIGTGNREQYF.

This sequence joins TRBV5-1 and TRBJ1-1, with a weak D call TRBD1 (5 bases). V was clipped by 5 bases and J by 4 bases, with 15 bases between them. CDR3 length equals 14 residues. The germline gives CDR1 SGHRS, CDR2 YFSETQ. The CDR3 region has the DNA TGCGCCAGCAGGGTCTTTGGGGGGATCACTGAAGCTTTCTTT. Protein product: CASRVFGGITEAFF.

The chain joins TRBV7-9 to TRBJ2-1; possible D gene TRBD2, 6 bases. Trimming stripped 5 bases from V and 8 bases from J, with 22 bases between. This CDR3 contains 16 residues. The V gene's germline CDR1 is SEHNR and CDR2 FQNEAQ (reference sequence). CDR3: CASSPPAGRGADEQFF. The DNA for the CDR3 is TGTGCCAGCAGCCCCCCCGCCGGGAGAGGGGCGGATGAGCAGTTCTTC. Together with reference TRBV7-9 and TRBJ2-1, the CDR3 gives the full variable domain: DTGVSQNPRHKITKRGQNVTFRCDPISEHNRLYWYRQTLGQGPEFLTYFQNEAQLEKSRLLSDRFSAERPKGSFSTLEIQRTEQGDSAMYLCASSPPAGRGADEQFFGPGTRLTVL.

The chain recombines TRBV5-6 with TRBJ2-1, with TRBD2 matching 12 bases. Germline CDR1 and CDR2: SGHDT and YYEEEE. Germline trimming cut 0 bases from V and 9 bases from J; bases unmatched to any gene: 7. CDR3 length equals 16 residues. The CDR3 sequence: CASSLGLAGEQAEQFF. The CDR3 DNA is TGTGCCAGCAGCTTGGGACTAGCGGGAGAGCAGGCTGAGCAGTTCTTC. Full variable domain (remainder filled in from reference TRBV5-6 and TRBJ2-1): DAGVTQSPTHLIKTRGQQVTLRCSPKSGHDTVSWYQQALGQGPQFIFQYYEEEERQRGNFPDRFSGHQFPNYSSELNVNALLLGDSALYLCASSLGLAGEQAEQFFGPGTRLTVL.

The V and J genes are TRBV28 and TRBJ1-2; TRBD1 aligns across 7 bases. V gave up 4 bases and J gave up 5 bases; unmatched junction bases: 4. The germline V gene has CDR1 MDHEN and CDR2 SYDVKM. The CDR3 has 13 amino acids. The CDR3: CASSSTGYYGYTF. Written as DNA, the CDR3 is TGTGCCAGCAGTTCGACAGGGTATTATGGCTACACCTTC.

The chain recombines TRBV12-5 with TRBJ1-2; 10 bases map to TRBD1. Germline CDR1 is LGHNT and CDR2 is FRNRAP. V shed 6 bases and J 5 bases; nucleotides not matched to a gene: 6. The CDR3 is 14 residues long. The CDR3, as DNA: TGTGCTAGTGGGGATGCGGGACAGGGGTATGGCTACACCTTC. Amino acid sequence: CASGDAGQGYGYTF.

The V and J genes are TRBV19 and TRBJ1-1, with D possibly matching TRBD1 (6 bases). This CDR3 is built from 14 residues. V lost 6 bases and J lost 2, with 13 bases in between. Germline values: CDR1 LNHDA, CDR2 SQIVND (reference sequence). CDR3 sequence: CASRKQGGNTEAFF. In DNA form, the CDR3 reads TGTGCCAGTAGAAAACAGGGCGGTAACACTGAAGCTTTCTTT.

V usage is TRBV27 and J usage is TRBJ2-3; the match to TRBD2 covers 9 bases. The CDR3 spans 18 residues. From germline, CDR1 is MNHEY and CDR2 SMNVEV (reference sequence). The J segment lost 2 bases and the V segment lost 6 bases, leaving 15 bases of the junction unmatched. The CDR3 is CASSMGVSGRPSTDTQYF. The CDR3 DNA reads TGTGCCAGCAGCATGGGGGTGAGCGGGAGGCCGTCCACAGATACGCAGTATTTT.

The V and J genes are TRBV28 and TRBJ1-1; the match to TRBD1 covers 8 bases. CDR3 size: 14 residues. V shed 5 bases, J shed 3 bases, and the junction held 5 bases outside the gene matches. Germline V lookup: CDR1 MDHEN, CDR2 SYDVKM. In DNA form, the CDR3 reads TGTGCCAGCAGTCCCCACAGGGGGGACACTGAAGCTTTCTTT. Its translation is CASSPHRGDTEAFF.

CDR3 in amino acids: CASSEAVGAGGTDTQYF. The CDR3 region has the DNA TGTGCCAGCAGTGAAGCTGTCGGGGCGGGAGGCACAGATACGCAGTATTTT. This rearrangement joins TRBV6-1 to TRBJ2-3; 7 nucleotides agree with TRBD2. The V gene end was trimmed by 0 bases and the J gene end by 1 base; junction bases not matched to a gene: 7. The germline gives CDR1 MNHNS, CDR2 SASEGT. This CDR3 comprises 17 residues.

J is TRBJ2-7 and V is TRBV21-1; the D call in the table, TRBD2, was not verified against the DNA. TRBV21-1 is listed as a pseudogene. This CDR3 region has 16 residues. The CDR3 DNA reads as TGTGCCAGCAAATACGGGGGGATGGCAGGCTCCTACGAGCAGTACTTC. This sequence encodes CASKYGGMAGSYEQYF.

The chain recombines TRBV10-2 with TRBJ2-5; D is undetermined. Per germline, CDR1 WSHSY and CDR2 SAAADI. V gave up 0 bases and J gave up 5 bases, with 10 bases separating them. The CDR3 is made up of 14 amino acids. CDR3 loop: CASSESNTVETQYF. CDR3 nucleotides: TGCGCCAGCAGTGAGTCGAACACAGTTGAGACCCAGTACTTC.

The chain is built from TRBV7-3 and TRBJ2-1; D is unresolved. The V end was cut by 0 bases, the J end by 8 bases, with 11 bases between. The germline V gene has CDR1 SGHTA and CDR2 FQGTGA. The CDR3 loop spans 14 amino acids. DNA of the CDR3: TGTGCCAGCAGCTTAACCGGAGCGAGAGATGAGCAGTTCTTC. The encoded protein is CASSLTGARDEQFF. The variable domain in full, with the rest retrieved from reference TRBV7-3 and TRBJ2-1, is GAGVSQTPSNKVTEKGKYVELRCDPISGHTALYWYRQSLGQGPEFLIYFQGTGAADDSGLPNDRFFAVRPEGSVSTLKIQRTERGDSAVYLCASSLTGARDEQFFGPGTRLTVL.

CDR3 region: CSVEGLTDYEQYF. In DNA form, the CDR3 reads TGCAGCGTTGAAGGCCTGACAGATTACGAGCAGTACTTC. V and J are TRBV29-1 and TRBJ2-7, with D tentatively TRBD1 (5 bases). V was cut by 1 base and J by 4 bases, with 11 bases left in between. The CDR3 spans 13 residues. In germline, CDR1 is SQVTM, CDR2 ANQGSEA.

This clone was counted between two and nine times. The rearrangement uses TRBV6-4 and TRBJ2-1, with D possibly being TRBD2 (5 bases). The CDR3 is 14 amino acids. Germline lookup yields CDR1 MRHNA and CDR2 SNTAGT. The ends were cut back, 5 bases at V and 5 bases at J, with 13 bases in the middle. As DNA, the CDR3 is TGTGCCAGCAGTAGCGGACTGGAGAACAATGAGCAGTTCTTC. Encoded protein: CASSSGLENNEQFF.